This is a list of T cell receptor beta chains from one sample in a study of T cell responses to AZD1222 COVID-19 vaccine. TCRdb keeps only in-frame clones here, not all; method: immunoSEQ multiplex PCR. In the table there are about 120,000 clones, roughly 90% of which are singletons. Specimen: peripheral blood, collected on day 0 of AZD1222 vaccination. The receptors come from an adult in good health. Both conserved end residues are part of each CDR3. D genes are given only for firm matches. Size tells how often a clone was seen (once, few, many) or the class of an expanded clone, and some rows leave it out.

V: TRBV6-1
size: NA
D: NA
J: TRBJ1-1
CDR3: CASSEAGTKNTEAFF
DNA: TGTGCCAGCAGTGAAGCCGGGACAAAGAACACTGAAGCTTTCTTT

V: TRBV19
size: NA
D: NA
J: TRBJ1-2
CDR3: CASVDLDGGLTNYGYTF
DNA: TGTGCCAGTGTTGACTTGGACGGTGGTCTAACTAACTATGGCTACACCTTC

V: TRBV7-2
size: NA
D: NA
J: TRBJ2-7
CDR3: CASSLDKVSIREQYF
DNA: TGTGCCAGCAGCCTGGACAAGGTATCGATCCGCGAGCAGTACTTC

V: TRBV5-1
size: NA
D: TRBD1
J: TRBJ1-2
CDR3: CASSPDRGRGYTF
DNA: TGCGCCAGCAGCCCGGACAGGGGCCGGGGCTACACCTTC

V: TRBV6-5
size: NA
D: TRBD1
J: TRBJ1-1
CDR3: CASSPQGDSAFF
DNA: TGTGCCAGCAGTCCCCAGGGGGATTCGGCTTTCTTT

V: TRBV19
size: NA
D: NA
J: TRBJ2-2
CDR3: CATSLVSPGIHTGELFF
DNA: TGTGCCACCTCACTAGTTAGTCCAGGGATACACACCGGGGAGCTGTTTTTT

V: TRBV5-4
size: NA
D: NA
J: TRBJ2-1
CDR3: CASSLDRAYNEQFF
DNA: TGTGCCAGCAGCTTGGACAGGGCCTACAATGAGCAGTTCTTC

V: TRBV18
size: NA
D: NA
J: TRBJ1-1
CDR3: CASSPSGLTEAFF
DNA: TGTGCCAGCTCACCATCAGGGCTCACTGAAGCTTTCTTT

V: TRBV2
size: NA
D: NA
J: TRBJ2-7
CDR3: CASTQGRDYEQYF
DNA: TGTGCCAGCACCCAAGGGAGAGACTACGAGCAGTACTTC

V: TRBV6-5
size: NA
D: NA
J: TRBJ1-1
CDR3: CASRAGWRAFF
DNA: TGTGCCAGCAGAGCAGGGTGGCGCGCTTTCTTT

V: TRBV2
size: NA
D: NA
J: TRBJ1-1
CDR3: CASSAQNTEAFF
DNA: TGTGCCAGCAGTGCCCAGAACACTGAAGCTTTCTTT

V: TRBV12-5
size: NA
D: NA
J: TRBJ2-1
CDR3: CASGPDSYYNEQFF
DNA: TGTGCTAGTGGCCCGGACTCATACTACAATGAGCAGTTCTTC

V: TRBV7-8
size: NA
D: NA
J: TRBJ2-2
CDR3: CAIRGLANTGELFF
DNA: TGTGCCATCCGAGGCCTCGCGAACACCGGGGAGCTGTTTTTT

V: TRBV9
size: NA
D: NA
J: TRBJ1-1
CDR3: CASSVGTAAYTEAFF
DNA: TGTGCCAGCAGCGTAGGTACAGCGGCGTACACTGAAGCTTTCTTT

V: TRBV28
size: NA
D: TRBD2
J: TRBJ2-1
CDR3: CASNLAGNYNEQFF
DNA: TGTGCCAGCAACCTAGCGGGGAACTACAATGAGCAGTTCTTC

V: TRBV27
size: NA
D: NA
J: TRBJ2-3
CDR3: CASQRGAGDTQYF
DNA: TGTGCCAGCCAAAGGGGGGCCGGAGATACGCAGTATTTT

V: TRBV6-5
size: NA
D: NA
J: TRBJ2-6
CDR3: CASSYRHFPGANVLTF
DNA: TGTGCCAGCAGTTACCGGCACTTCCCGGGGGCCAACGTCCTGACTTTC

V: TRBV27
size: NA
D: TRBD1
J: TRBJ1-2
CDR3: CASSFGQGAPDGYTF
DNA: TGTGCCAGCAGTTTTGGACAGGGGGCGCCAGATGGCTACACCTTC

V: TRBV9
size: NA
D: TRBD2
J: TRBJ2-3
CDR3: CASSEGWGLGADTQYF
DNA: TGTGCCAGCAGCGAGGGATGGGGACTAGGGGCAGATACGCAGTATTTT

V: TRBV15
size: NA
D: NA
J: TRBJ1-3
CDR3: CATSRGRGGGNTIYF
DNA: TGTGCCACCAGCAGAGGCAGGGGAGGCGGAAACACCATATATTTT

V: TRBV24-1
size: NA
D: NA
J: TRBJ1-1
CDR3: CATRQQDTEAFF
DNA: TGTGCCACGAGACAGCAGGACACTGAAGCTTTCTTT

V: TRBV5-6
size: NA
D: TRBD2
J: TRBJ2-5
CDR3: CASSLLGRGRETQYF
DNA: TGTGCCAGCAGCTTGCTAGGGAGGGGCCGAGAGACCCAGTACTTC

V: TRBV9
size: NA
D: TRBD2
J: TRBJ2-7
CDR3: CASSRAGGSYEQYF
DNA: TGTGCCAGCAGCAGAGCGGGGGGCTCCTACGAGCAGTACTTC

V: TRBV4-1
size: NA
D: TRBD1
J: TRBJ1-4
CDR3: CASSQEPDRGPTNEKLFF
DNA: TGCGCCAGCAGCCAAGAACCGGACAGGGGTCCGACTAATGAAAAACTGTTTTTT

V: TRBV7-3
size: NA
D: NA
J: TRBJ2-2
CDR3: CASSSTDTGELFF
DNA: TGTGCCAGCAGCTCAACAGACACCGGGGAGCTGTTTTTT

V: TRBV19
size: few
D: NA
J: TRBJ1-2
CDR3: CASSTRGALRGYTF
DNA: TGTGCCAGTAGTACCCGGGGGGCCCTCCGCGGCTACACCTTC

V: TRBV6-5
size: NA
D: NA
J: TRBJ2-3
CDR3: CASSRLGGPTDTQYF
DNA: TGTGCCAGCAGCAGGTTGGGGGGCCCCACAGATACGCAGTATTTT

V: TRBV20-1
size: NA
D: NA
J: TRBJ1-3
CDR3: CSASHRDTIYF
DNA: TGCAGTGCTAGTCATAGAGACACCATATATTTT

V: TRBV7-2
size: NA
D: NA
J: TRBJ2-4
CDR3: CASSFQGGHPQYF
DNA: TGTGCCAGCAGCTTCCAGGGGGGGCATCCTCAGTACTTC